The 5 T cell receptor beta chains listed next were all sequenced from one sample in a study of radiation and T cells in renal cell carcinoma. The protocol was immunoSEQ multiplex PCR, while the TCRdb copy is restricted to in-frame clones and leaves out a portion. The sample yields around 100,000 clones, 84% seen once. Time point described: blood 4 weeks post-SBRT, at nephrectomy. Stated treatment: 15 Gy SBRT to primary tumor, nephrectomy 4 weeks later. The sequencing here drew on blood, taken from a patient whose treatment included radiotherapy and nephrectomy. These receptors all come from a man in his fifties or sixties with renal cell carcinoma.

The DNA for the CDR3 is TGTGCCAGCAGCTTATACTCGGCTAGCGGGAGGACAGATACGCAGTATTTT. Residues: CASSLYSASGRTDTQYF. The genes are TRBV7-9 and TRBJ2-3; 11 bases line up with TRBD2. This CDR3 is built from 17 residues. The V segment lost 2 bases and the J segment 3 bases; nucleotides outside the gene matches: 7. The germline CDR1 and CDR2 sequences are SEHNR and FQNEAQ (reference sequence).

This chain uses TRBV6-6 with TRBJ2-1; D possibly corresponds to TRBD1 (5 bases). Deletions cut 6 bases from V and 3 bases from J, with 15 bases between. This CDR3 has 15 amino acids. Looked up from germline, CDR1 is MNHNY and CDR2 is SVGAGI (reference sequence). This CDR3 reads CASSRRQPDYNEQFF. The CDR3 region has the DNA TGTGCCAGCAGCCGGAGACAGCCGGACTACAATGAGCAGTTCTTC.

V usage is TRBV29-1 and J usage is TRBJ1-1; D is ambiguous. V dropped 3 bases and J dropped 4 bases, with 9 bases sitting between them. Germline CDR1 reads SQVTM; CDR2 reads ANQGSEA. This CDR3 comprises 12 residues. The CDR3 here is CSVDGSGTEAFF. The DNA for the CDR3 is TGCAGCGTTGATGGGAGTGGCACTGAAGCTTTCTTT.

The chain is built from TRBV6-1 and TRBJ2-3; 12 nucleotides agree with TRBD2. Germline values: CDR1 MNHNS, CDR2 SASEGT. The CDR3 is 17 amino acids. Trimming cost V 4 bases and J 0 bases; bases outside gene matches: 5. In nucleotides, the CDR3 is TGTGCCAGCAGTGTTAGGACTAGCGGGACCAGCACAGATACGCAGTATTTT. It is translated as CASSVRTSGTSTDTQYF.

This sequence joins TRBV4-3 and TRBJ1-4; the D is unclear. The CDR3 runs to 17 residues. Trimming shortened V by 1 base and J by 0 bases, and 12 bases separated the two germline ends. CDR1 and CDR2 (germline): LGHNA, YSLEER. The CDR3 DNA is TGCGCCAGCAGCCAAGTTTTTATAATCCCAACTAATGAAAAACTGTTTTTT. It specifies CASSQVFIIPTNEKLFF.